Listed here are 30 T cell receptor beta chains from one sample, sequenced in a study of blood T cell repertoires in COVID-19 (dated by TCRdb to the early 2020s). The library came from the immunoSEQ multiplex PCR assay. Sourced from immuneACCESS, this table was stored by TCRdb with only in-frame sequences that have V and J called. A share of the clones is absent; for the studies checked, an unresolved V gene accounts for under half, and the remainder has no known explanation. The sample table lists 100,000 or so clones, about 75% of them with a count of one. The top ten constitute approximately 19% of the sample. Sequencing used peripheral blood. The source of these receptors is a woman between 65 and 79 years old with acute or convalescent COVID-19.

The chain combines TRBV7-9 with TRBJ2-2; possible D gene TRBD2, 7 bases. V lost 8 bases and J 2 bases, leaving 15 bases between the germline ends. CDR1 and CDR2 from the germline V gene are SEHNR and FQNEAQ (reference sequence). The CDR3 length is 15 residues. The CDR3 reads CASETRGLNTGELFF. The CDR3 coding sequence is TGTGCCAGCGAGACGCGGGGGCTAAACACCGGGGAGCTGTTTTTT.

This clone came up a few times. The V gene is TRBV30, the J gene TRBJ2-2; tentatively, D is TRBD2 (6 bases). V shed 4 bases and J shed 8 bases, with 14 bases lying between them. In germline, CDR1 is GTSNPN, CDR2 SVGIG (reference sequence). The CDR3 extends over 13 amino acids. CDR3: CAWTVGGVGELFF. In DNA form, the CDR3 reads TGTGCCTGGACCGTCGGGGGAGTGGGGGAGCTGTTTTTT.

V is TRBV6-5 and J is TRBJ2-5; 9 nucleotides match TRBD1. This CDR3 is built from 15 residues. Germline-derived CDR1 and CDR2 are MNHEY and SVGAGI. The junction had 10 bases not matched to a gene; V was cut back by 6 bases and J by 5 bases. DNA for the CDR3: TGTGCCAGCAGAGCCGGGACAGGGAGGATGGAGACCCAGTACTTC. This translates into CASRAGTGRMETQYF.

The chain employs TRBV7-9 and TRBJ1-6; 7 bases are shared with TRBD1. With V trimmed by 5 bases and J by 6 bases, 7 bases remained unmatched. The CDR3 is 15 residues long. The germline V gene encodes CDR1 SEHNR and CDR2 FQNEAQ (reference sequence). This CDR3 is CASSQRGTANSPLHF. The CDR3 DNA reads as TGTGCCAGCAGCCAGAGAGGGACAGCTAATTCACCCCTCCACTTT.

The chain recombines TRBV27 with TRBJ1-1; perhaps TRBD1 as D (6 bases). CDR1 and CDR2 from the germline V gene are MNHEY and SMNVEV (reference sequence). The ends were cut back, 7 bases at V and 0 bases at J, with 18 bases in the middle. The CDR3 totals 16 residues. The CDR3 spells CASTPGVWPLNTEAFF. The CDR3 nucleotides read TGTGCCAGCACCCCAGGGGTCTGGCCTCTGAACACTGAAGCTTTCTTT.

The chain is built from TRBV13 and TRBJ1-4, with D perhaps matching TRBD1 (6 bases). The CDR3 has 14 amino acids. The germline CDR1 and CDR2 sequences are PRHDT and FYEKMQ (reference sequence). Trimming removed 2 bases from V and 8 bases from J, with 12 bases in between. In DNA, the CDR3 is TGTGCCAGCAGCTTAAAGACGGGGGGCGAAAAACTGTTTTTT. Residues: CASSLKTGGEKLFF.

The chain combines TRBV11-2 with TRBJ1-1, with D possibly TRBD1 on 5 matching bases. The CDR3 covers 16 residues. Germline V gene data show CDR1 as SGHAT and CDR2 as FQNNGV. Trimming left V 0 bases short and J 0 bases short, with 11 bases between. CDR3 protein: CASSLDARQLNTEAFF. For the CDR3, the DNA is TGTGCCAGCAGCTTAGATGCCAGACAGTTGAACACTGAAGCTTTCTTT.

This chain joins TRBV19 and TRBJ1-2; tentative D call: TRBD1 (5 bases). The CDR3 runs 13 residues. V lost 7 bases and J lost 8, with 17 bases in between. CDR1 is LNHDA and CDR2 is SQIVND in the germline V gene (reference sequence). CDR3 residues: CASMSGGVSGYTF. CDR3 DNA sequence: TGTGCCAGTATGTCCGGGGGGGTAAGCGGCTACACCTTC. The variable domain in full, with the rest retrieved from reference TRBV19 and TRBJ1-2, is DGGITQSPKYLFRKEGQNVTLSCEQNLNHDAMYWYRQDPGQGLRLIYYSQIVNDFQKGDIAEGYSVSREKKESFPLTVTSAQKNPTAFYLCASMSGGVSGYTFGSGTRLTVV.

The chain is built from TRBV7-9 and TRBJ1-3; 9 positions agree with TRBD1. There are 17 residues in the CDR3. CDR1 is SEHNR, CDR2 FQNEAQ, per germline (reference sequence). The V segment lost 5 bases and the J segment 2 bases; nucleotides outside the gene matches: 10. CDR3 DNA: TGTGCCAGCAGCCTCGGGACAGGGATGGTAACTGGAAACACCATATATTTT. This encodes CASSLGTGMVTGNTIYF.

This clone was picked up a small number of times. In DNA, the CDR3 is TGTGCCAGCGCGACCAGCGGGGGAACCGGGGAGCTGTTTTTT. It is translated as CASATSGGTGELFF. V usage is TRBV7-9 and J usage is TRBJ2-2; 8 nucleotides line up with TRBD2. The germline V gene has CDR1 SEHNR and CDR2 FQNEAQ (reference sequence). V lost 8 bases and J lost 5; bases outside the gene matches: 7. This CDR3 spans 14 amino acids.

The chain uses TRBV7-9 and TRBJ1-1, with no clear D. Between the trimmed V and J ends, which lost 1 base and 4 bases, there was a span of 4 bases. In germline, CDR1 is SEHNR, CDR2 FQNEAQ (reference sequence). This CDR3 is built from 12 residues. The CDR3 spells CASSLVSTEAFF. CDR3 nucleotide sequence: TGTGCCAGCAGCTTAGTTAGCACTGAAGCTTTCTTT.

This clone appeared a few times. Possible read error: a much larger clone is one base away. This chain's CDR3 is CPSLSRRVGRGGEQYF. CDR3 nucleotides: TGCCCCAGCTTGAGCCGTCGGGTGGGCCGGGGGGGGGAGCAGTACTTC. The chain is built from TRBV5-1 and TRBJ2-7, with 8 bases lining up with TRBD2. The CDR3 contains 16 residues. Germline assignment: CDR1 SGHRS and CDR2 YFSETQ.

This chain uses TRBV29-1 with TRBJ1-2; 7 nucleotides agree with TRBD1. Germline trimming cut 4 bases from V and 7 bases from J; bases unmatched to any gene: 12. The CDR3 contains 14 residues. Germline V lookup: CDR1 SQVTM, CDR2 ANQGSEA. CDR3 nucleotide sequence: TGCAGCGTTGCGGGACAGAATAGTATGTTTGGCTACACCTTC. Protein product: CSVAGQNSMFGYTF.

The J gene is TRBJ1-2, the V gene TRBV5-6; TRBD1 matches 9 bases. Trimming removed 3 bases from V and 4 bases from J; junction bases left unmatched: 7. This CDR3 spans 15 amino acids. Germline V gene lookup returns CDR1 SGHDT and CDR2 YYEEEE. The CDR3 loop is CASSWWDRETYGYTF. The CDR3, as DNA: TGTGCCAGCAGCTGGTGGGACAGGGAGACCTATGGCTACACCTTC.

The chain joins TRBV13 to TRBJ2-7; 7 bases fit TRBD1. This CDR3 spans 15 amino acids. Trimming at V came to 4 bases and at J to 5 bases, leaving 11 bases not matched to a gene. The germline gives CDR1 PRHDT, CDR2 FYEKMQ (reference sequence). The CDR3 nucleotides are TGTGCCAGCAGCTCTCCCTCGGGACAGAGCCACGAGCAGTACTTC. Its protein is CASSSPSGQSHEQYF.

As DNA, the CDR3 is TGTGCCAGCAGCTATACGGGTAGAGGAGAGACCCAGTACTTC. Translation: CASSYTGRGETQYF. J is TRBJ2-5 and V is TRBV5-5, with unresolved D. Germline V gives CDR1 SGHKS, CDR2 YYEKEE (reference sequence). The CDR3 has 14 residues. V lost 3 bases to trimming and J lost 4 bases, with 13 bases between them. The complete variable domain, with remaining parts taken from reference TRBV5-5 and TRBJ2-5, reads DAGVTQSPTHLIKTRGQQVTLRCSPISGHKSVSWYQQVLGQGPQFIFQYYEKEERGRGNFPDRFSARQFPNYSSELNVNALLLGDSALYLCASSYTGRGETQYFGPGTRLLVL.

This chain joins TRBV2 and TRBJ2-5, with D perhaps matching TRBD2 (6 bases). Trimming stripped 5 bases from V and 5 bases from J, with 15 bases between. Germline loops: CDR1 SNHLY, CDR2 FYNNEI. This CDR3 comprises 14 residues. CDR3 bases: TGTGCCAGCAGTCAGGGTTTGGGGAGGGAGACCCAGTACTTC. Its translation: CASSQGLGRETQYF.

V usage is TRBV5-1 and J usage is TRBJ1-4; no firm D call. The CDR3 has 17 residues. V dropped 0 bases and J dropped 4 bases, with 16 bases sitting between them. Germline values: CDR1 SGHRS, CDR2 YFSETQ. In nucleotides, the CDR3 is TGCGCCAGCAGCTTGGTATCCTCCAACAGACGTAATGAAAAACTGTTTTTT. Its protein is CASSLVSSNRRNEKLFF.

The genes are TRBV5-4 and TRBJ2-3, with 10 bases that match TRBD2. Germline CDR1 is SGHNT and CDR2 is YYREEE (reference sequence). The CDR3 length is 14 residues. Losses at the gene ends were 3 bases for V and 4 bases for J; bases not matched to a gene: 2. The CDR3 sequence is CASSSSGGADTQYF. CDR3 nucleotide sequence: TGTGCCAGCAGCTCGAGCGGGGGGGCAGATACGCAGTATTTT.

The chain combines TRBV5-1 with TRBJ1-2, with D perhaps matching TRBD1 (5 bases). Germline CDR1 is SGHRS and CDR2 is YFSETQ. This CDR3 is 15 amino acids long. The V gene lost 1 base and the J gene lost 1 base, with 11 bases spanning the gap. The CDR3 protein is CASSLSTELNYGYTF. The CDR3 region has the DNA TGCGCCAGCAGCTTGTCGACAGAGCTTAACTATGGCTACACCTTC.

The chain joins TRBV10-3 to TRBJ2-3, with D possibly matching TRBD2 (7 bases). There are 16 residues in the CDR3. The V end was cut by 9 bases, the J end by 2 bases, with 21 bases between. Germline CDR1 and CDR2: ENHRY and SYGVKD. CDR3 sequence reads: CAIKPLRGGVTDTQYF. The DNA of the CDR3 is TGTGCCATAAAACCCTTGAGGGGGGGAGTCACAGATACGCAGTATTTT.

V and J are TRBV2 and TRBJ1-4; 8 bases line up with TRBD1. With V trimmed by 4 bases and J by 5 bases, 6 bases remained unmatched. Germline CDR1 and CDR2: SNHLY and FYNNEI. The CDR3 is made up of 15 amino acids. The CDR3 here is CASSVTGGANEKLFF. The CDR3 nucleotides are TGTGCCAGCAGTGTTACAGGGGGAGCGAATGAAAAACTGTTTTTT. The whole variable domain, filled in from reference TRBV2 and TRBJ1-4, reads EPEVTQTPSHQVTQMGQEVILRCVPISNHLYFYWYRQILGQKVEFLVSFYNNEISEKSEIFDDQFSVERPDGSNFTLKIRSTKLEDSAMYFCASSVTGGANEKLFFGSGTQLSVL.

The chain couples TRBV19 to TRBJ2-1, with D unclear. This CDR3 spans 13 amino acids. Germline-derived CDR1 and CDR2 are LNHDA and SQIVND (reference sequence). V lost 5 bases, J lost 10 bases, and 15 bases lay in between. CDR3 sequence reads: CASSQYSWAEQFF. The CDR3 DNA reads as TGTGCCAGTAGTCAGTACAGCTGGGCCGAGCAGTTCTTC. The entire variable domain, with the rest obtained from reference TRBV19 and TRBJ2-1, is as follows: DGGITQSPKYLFRKEGQNVTLSCEQNLNHDAMYWYRQDPGQGLRLIYYSQIVNDFQKGDIAEGYSVSREKKESFPLTVTSAQKNPTAFYLCASSQYSWAEQFFGPGTRLTVL.

The chain joins TRBV27 to TRBJ2-5, with 7 positions matching TRBD1. V shed 8 bases, J shed 3 bases, and the junction held 3 bases outside the gene matches. CDR3 length: 12 residues. The germline gives CDR1 MNHEY, CDR2 SMNVEV (reference sequence). The CDR3 DNA sequence: TGTGCCAGCTCCGACAGGGAAGAGACCCAGTACTTC. It codes for CASSDREETQYF.

In this sample, this clone turned up once. The chain has TRBV7-8 and TRBJ2-1; weak D call: TRBD2 (7 bases). The CDR3 consists of 15 residues. The V and J ends lost 7 bases and 4 bases respectively, with 17 bases between them. Per germline, CDR1 SGHVS and CDR2 FQNEAQ. The CDR3 DNA follows: TGTGCCAGCACCGGTGGGGGGGGCCTTTACAATGAGCAGTTCTTC. Translated: CASTGGGGLYNEQFF.

The gene calls are TRBV6-2 or TRBV6-3 and TRBJ2-3, with TRBD2 matching 9 bases. The ends lost 2 bases at V and 1 base at J; junction bases unmatched: 16. CDR1 and CDR2 from the germline V gene are MNHEY and SVGEGT. The CDR3 is made up of 20 amino acids. The CDR3 sequence: CASSYPLGAGGFDGTDTQYF. The CDR3 nucleotides are TGTGCCAGCAGTTACCCCCTTGGAGCGGGGGGCTTTGATGGCACAGATACGCAGTATTTT.

The V gene is TRBV27, the J gene TRBJ2-1; tentative D call: TRBD1 (5 bases). The CDR3 is 15 residues long. The V gene's germline CDR1 is MNHEY and CDR2 SMNVEV (reference sequence). V was pared by 5 bases and J by 2 bases, with 13 bases between. CDR3 amino acids: CASSPDSNPYNEQFF. In DNA, the CDR3 is TGTGCCAGCAGTCCCGACAGCAATCCCTACAATGAGCAGTTCTTC.

The chain has TRBV5-1 and TRBJ1-1, with TRBD1 matching 7 bases. The CDR3 is 16 amino acids. The germline V gene has CDR1 SGHRS and CDR2 YFSETQ. V dropped 0 bases and J dropped 4; count of bases not matched to a gene: 9. The CDR3 here is CASSLVPTGFGTEAFF. For the CDR3, the DNA is TGCGCCAGCAGCTTGGTCCCGACAGGGTTCGGCACTGAAGCTTTCTTT.

The table lists this clone with a count of one. The rearrangement uses TRBV5-1 and TRBJ2-7; TRBD1 matches 9 bases. The CDR3 covers 14 residues. Trimming cost V 4 bases and J 5 bases; bases outside gene matches: 7. Germline-derived CDR1 and CDR2 are SGHRS and YFSETQ. In DNA form, the CDR3 reads TGCGCCAGCAGCGCCGGGACAGGGCGAGACGAGCAGTACTTC. Translated, it gives CASSAGTGRDEQYF.

This chain connects TRBV5-1 to TRBJ2-7, with 8 positions matching TRBD1. This CDR3 has 17 residues. The ends lost 0 bases at V and 3 bases at J; junction bases unmatched: 11. Germline V lookup: CDR1 SGHRS, CDR2 YFSETQ. The DNA for the CDR3 is TGCGCCAGCAGCTTGGCCGTAGGCGGCAGGGGGCTCTACGAGCAGTACTTC. It specifies CASSLAVGGRGLYEQYF.